This TCR beta chain was sequenced during a study of blood T cell repertoires in COVID-19. At the level of the study: Acute-phase and convalescent COVID-19 samples originated in the United States, Italy and Spain. Sources were T cells, B-cell-depleted T cells, or PBMCs; the material itself was cDNA or gDNA.

The CDR3 runs to 13 residues. V dropped 2 bases and J dropped 7 bases, with 9 bases sitting between them. Germline-derived CDR1 and CDR2 are MNHEY and SVGEGT. Per the study methods: Researchers report that nucleated cell counts were estimated from reference gene primer amplification. The assay was immunoSEQ multiplex PCR, and TCRdb's table has in-frame clones only and misses some. D and trimming were read from the DNA, whereas the V and J calls and clone size are those reported in that table. The data contain some 300,000 clones, about 88% of them singletons. Sequencing input: peripheral blood. This sequence originates from a man aged 70 or older with acute or convalescent COVID-19. The chain carries TRBV6-2 or TRBV6-3 and TRBJ1-5; the D gene is possibly TRBD1 (6 bases). The CDR3 bases are TGTGCCAGCAGTTACCACAGGGAACAGCCCCAGCATTTT. Protein: CASSYHREQPQHF.